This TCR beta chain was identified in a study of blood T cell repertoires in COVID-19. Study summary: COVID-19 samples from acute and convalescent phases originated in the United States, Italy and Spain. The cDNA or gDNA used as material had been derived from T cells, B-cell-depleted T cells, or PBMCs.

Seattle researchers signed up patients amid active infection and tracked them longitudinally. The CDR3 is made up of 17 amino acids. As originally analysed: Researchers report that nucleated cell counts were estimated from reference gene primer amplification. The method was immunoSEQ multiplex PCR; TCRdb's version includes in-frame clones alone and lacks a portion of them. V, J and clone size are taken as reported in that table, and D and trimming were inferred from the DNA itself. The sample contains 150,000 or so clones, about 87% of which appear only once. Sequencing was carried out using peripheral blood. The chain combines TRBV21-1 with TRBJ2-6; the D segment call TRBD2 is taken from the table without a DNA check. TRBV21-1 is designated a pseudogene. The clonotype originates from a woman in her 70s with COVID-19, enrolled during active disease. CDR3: CASSKGYGGSGANVLTF. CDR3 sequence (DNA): TGTGCCAGCAGCAAAGGATATGGCGGTTCTGGGGCCAACGTCCTGACTTTC.